The 21 T cell receptor beta chains given below trace back to one sample, sequenced in a study of cytomegalovirus exposure and HLA in healthy donors. The PCR used 60 Vbeta and 13 Jbeta primers. Produced via immunoSEQ multiplex PCR; TCRdb's table is partial and in-frame only. Found here are about 200,000 clones, over 75% of them singletons; the top ten hold 0.08% to 0.1%. The sequencing input was PBMCs. Source of these receptors: a boy aged 2 to 10 in good health and CMV-seronegative.

This sequence joins TRBV7-2 and TRBJ2-1; 8 positions agree with TRBD2. The CDR3 sequence is 14 residues long. Germline CDR1 SGHTA, CDR2 FQGNSA. V trimming: 3 bases; J trimming: 4 bases; junction bases outside the gene matches: 2. The DNA for the CDR3 is TGTGCCAGCAGCTTTAGCGGGGAATACAATGAGCAGTTCTTC. As protein: CASSFSGEYNEQFF.

This clone was recorded once. The gene calls are TRBV7-2 and TRBJ2-7; no firm D call. CDR1 SGHTA and CDR2 FQGNSA come from the germline V gene. Trimming cost V 5 bases and J 6 bases, with 2 bases left between them. There are 9 residues in the CDR3. The CDR3 is CASSLEQYF. The CDR3 bases are TGTGCCAGCAGCCTCGAGCAGTACTTC. The full variable domain, in which reference TRBV7-2 and TRBJ2-7 provide the parts outside the CDR3, is GAGVSQSPSNKVTEKGKDVELRCDPISGHTALYWYRQSLGQGLEFLIYFQGNSAPDKSGLPSDRFSAERTGGSVSTLTIQRTQQEDSAVYLCASSLEQYFGPGTRLTVT.

The rearrangement links TRBV4-2 to TRBJ2-1, with 11 bases lining up with TRBD2. CDR1 is LGHNA, CDR2 YNFKEQ, per germline. The CDR3 loop spans 16 amino acids. After removal of 3 bases from V and 9 bases from J, the junction contained 10 bases not matched to a gene. Here the CDR3 DNA reads TGTGCCAGCAGCCAGTTAGCGGGGGGGAAAGTCACTGAGCAGTTCTTC. This encodes CASSQLAGGKVTEQFF.

This sequence joins TRBV9 and TRBJ1-6, with 11 bases identical to TRBD1. Trimming took 3 bases from V and 10 from J; bases not matched to a gene: 6. The CDR3 totals 15 residues. The germline gives CDR1 SGDLS, CDR2 YYNGEE. CDR3: CASSGSGTGGSPLHF. The CDR3 bases are TGTGCCAGCAGCGGGAGTGGGACAGGGGGATCACCCCTCCACTTT.

The V call is TRBV29-1, the J call TRBJ1-1; D not certain. Trimming removed 6 bases from V and 6 bases from J, with 17 bases in between. Germline V gene data show CDR1 as SQVTM and CDR2 as ANQGSEA. The CDR3 loop spans 13 amino acids. CDR3 loop: CSVAGRTIAEAFF. The CDR3 DNA reads as TGCAGCGTGGCGGGCAGGACCATAGCTGAAGCTTTCTTT.

The table lists this clone with a few counts. The CDR3 protein is CASSTTLAGSYNEQFF. The CDR3 nucleotides are TGTGCCAGCAGTACTACACTAGCGGGGAGTTACAATGAGCAGTTCTTC. The genes are TRBV2 and TRBJ2-1; TRBD2 matches at 10 bases. Losses at the gene ends were 5 bases for V and 4 bases for J; bases not matched to a gene: 8. Germline V gives CDR1 SNHLY, CDR2 FYNNEI. The CDR3 sequence is 16 residues long.

The chain uses TRBV4-1 and TRBJ2-6, with 7 nucleotides matching TRBD1. CDR1 MGHRA and CDR2 YSYEKL come from the germline V gene. CDR3 length: 17 residues. J lost 2 bases, V lost 4 bases, and 8 bases had no gene match. The chain's CDR3 is CASSRIITGAGANVLTF. As DNA, the CDR3 is TGCGCCAGCAGCCGCATTATTACAGGGGCTGGGGCCAACGTCCTGACTTTC.

The chain joins TRBV6-1 to TRBJ2-1, with D perhaps matching TRBD2 (7 bases). Germline CDR1 reads MNHNS; CDR2 reads SASEGT. Trimming stripped 9 bases from V and 5 bases from J, with 17 bases between. There are 14 residues in the CDR3. Written as DNA, the CDR3 is TGTGCCAGTGTTCTCGGGGGGCAGAACAATGAGCAGTTCTTC. It is translated as CASVLGGQNNEQFF.

The J gene is TRBJ1-4, the V gene TRBV18; D perhaps matches TRBD1 (5 bases). This CDR3 comprises 15 residues. Trimming left V 5 bases short and J 5 bases short, with 15 bases between. Germline CDR1 reads KGHSH; CDR2 reads LQKENI. The CDR3 reads CASSLQGFQNEKLFF. The CDR3 DNA reads TGTGCCAGCTCATTGCAGGGTTTCCAGAATGAAAAACTGTTTTTT.

This clone was detected a few times. This chain links TRBV11-2 with TRBJ1-2, with a tentative D call TRBD1 (6 bases). The germline V gene has CDR1 SGHAT and CDR2 FQNNGV. Trimming cost V 5 bases and J 7 bases, with 8 bases left between them. This CDR3 has 11 amino acids. CDR3: CASSQGFGYTF. The DNA for the CDR3 is TGTGCCAGCAGCCAGGGGTTTGGCTACACCTTC.

V usage is TRBV4-2 and J usage is TRBJ2-5, with 10 bases aligning to TRBD2. CDR1 and CDR2 (germline): LGHNA, YNFKEQ. With 0 bases clipped from V and 2 bases from J, the junction kept 15 bases outside the gene matches. This CDR3 has 20 residues. The CDR3 region has the DNA TGTGCCAGCAGCCAAGATGGGTGGGGTCTAGCGGGGGCCCAGCAAGAGACCCAGTACTTC. Amino acids: CASSQDGWGLAGAQQETQYF.

The chain combines TRBV6-4 with TRBJ2-7; TRBD1 matches at 7 bases. This CDR3 has 16 residues. Germline assignment: CDR1 MRHNA and CDR2 SNTAGT. The V gene end was trimmed by 2 bases and the J gene end by 3 bases; junction bases not matched to a gene: 10. CDR3 protein: CASSDQKGQFCYEQYF. CDR3 in DNA: TGTGCCAGCAGTGACCAAAAGGGACAGTTCTGCTACGAGCAGTACTTC.

The genes are TRBV7-2 and TRBJ2-6; D perhaps matches TRBD2 (7 bases). The CDR3 has 18 residues. V was shortened by 1 base and J by 0 bases, with 13 bases between the two germline ends. Germline lookup yields CDR1 SGHTA and CDR2 FQGNSA. CDR3 loop: CASSLDWAGASGANVLTF. The DNA for the CDR3 is TGTGCCAGCAGCTTAGATTGGGCGGGGGCCTCTGGGGCCAACGTCCTGACTTTC.

The V and J genes are TRBV5-4 and TRBJ1-2, with TRBD1 identical over 7 bases. Germline V gene lookup returns CDR1 SGHNT and CDR2 YYREEE (reference sequence). CDR3 length: 16 residues. The V and J ends lost 4 bases and 4 bases, in that order; junction bases with no gene match: 13. CDR3 in amino acids: CASSPGTDPSSYGYTF. The CDR3 nucleotides are TGTGCCAGCAGCCCCGGGACAGATCCTTCTAGCTATGGCTACACCTTC.

The chain is built from TRBV29-1 and TRBJ2-1, with D unresolved. Trimming removed 6 bases at V and 5 bases at J, with 5 bases between. The CDR3 length is 10 residues. Germline loops: CDR1 SQVTM, CDR2 ANQGSEA. CDR3 in amino acids: CSVGHNEQFF. DNA for the CDR3: TGCAGCGTGGGCCACAATGAGCAGTTCTTC.

This clone was seen just once. The chain links TRBV2 to TRBJ1-5; D remains ambiguous. This CDR3 spans 13 amino acids. Deletions cut 5 bases from V and 7 bases from J, with 12 bases between. Germline loops: CDR1 SNHLY, CDR2 FYNNEI. The CDR3 region is CASSQTKRQPQHF. CDR3 coding DNA: TGTGCCAGCAGTCAAACCAAGAGGCAGCCCCAGCATTTT.

This clone appeared a few times. This sequence joins TRBV9 and TRBJ1-2, with 7 bases that match TRBD1. The V segment lost 3 bases and the J segment 0 bases; nucleotides outside the gene matches: 2. The CDR3 is made up of 14 amino acids. Germline CDR1 SGDLS, CDR2 YYNGEE. CDR3 in amino acids: CASSGTGANYGYTF. The CDR3 DNA follows: TGTGCCAGCAGCGGGACAGGAGCTAACTATGGCTACACCTTC.

This clone was counted a few times. The chain employs TRBV6-5 and TRBJ1-2, with 9 bases fitting TRBD1. Germline-derived CDR1 and CDR2 are MNHEY and SVGAGI. The CDR3 spans 15 residues. The trim removed 0 bases at V and 5 bases at J, leaving 4 bases unmatched. DNA of the CDR3: TGTGCCAGCAGTTACTCACAGGGGGCAGGGTATGGCTACACCTTC. It specifies CASSYSQGAGYGYTF.

V is TRBV19 and J is TRBJ1-6, with 9 bases matching TRBD1. This CDR3 comprises 16 residues. Unmatched junction bases numbered 7, after V lost 3 bases and J lost 7 bases. The germline V gene encodes CDR1 LNHDA and CDR2 SQIVND (reference sequence). The CDR3 DNA is TGTGCCAGTAGTATTAGTCTCGGACAGGGGAATTCACCCCTCCACTTT. As protein: CASSISLGQGNSPLHF. The full variable domain, rest sourced from reference TRBV19 and TRBJ1-6, is DGGITQSPKYLFRKEGQNVTLSCEQNLNHDAMYWYRQDPGQGLRLIYYSQIVNDFQKGDIAEGYSVSREKKESFPLTVTSAQKNPTAFYLCASSISLGQGNSPLHFGNGTRLTVT.

The count of this clone is one. The chain uses TRBV30 and TRBJ1-1; TRBD1 is a possible D gene (6 bases). Trimming removed 4 bases at V and 3 bases at J, with 15 bases between. Per germline, CDR1 GTSNPN and CDR2 SVGIG (reference sequence). The CDR3 runs 14 residues. DNA for the CDR3: TGTGCCTGGACCTTTAAGGGGGGGGACACTGAAGCTTTCTTT. It codes for CAWTFKGGDTEAFF.

The rearrangement uses TRBV19 and TRBJ1-2; D is unresolved. Germline V gene data show CDR1 as LNHDA and CDR2 as SQIVND (reference sequence). This CDR3 contains 12 residues. Trimming removed 7 bases from V and 4 bases from J, with 10 bases in between. The CDR3 nucleotides read TGTGCCAGTAACTTACGGTCCTATGGCTACACCTTC. This gives the protein CASNLRSYGYTF.